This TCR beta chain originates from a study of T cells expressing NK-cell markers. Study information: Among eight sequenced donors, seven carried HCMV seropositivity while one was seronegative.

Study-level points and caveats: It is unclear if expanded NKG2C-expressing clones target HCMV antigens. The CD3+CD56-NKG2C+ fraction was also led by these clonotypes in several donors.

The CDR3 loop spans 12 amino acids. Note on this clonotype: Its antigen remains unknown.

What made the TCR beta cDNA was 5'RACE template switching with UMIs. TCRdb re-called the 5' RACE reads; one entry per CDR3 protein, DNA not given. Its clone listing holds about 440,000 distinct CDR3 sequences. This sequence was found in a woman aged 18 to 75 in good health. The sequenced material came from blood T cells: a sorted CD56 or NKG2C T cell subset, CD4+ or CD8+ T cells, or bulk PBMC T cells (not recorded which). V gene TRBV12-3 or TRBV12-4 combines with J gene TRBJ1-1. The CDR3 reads CASSPMNTEAFF.